This TCR beta chain derives from a study of cytomegalovirus exposure and HLA in healthy donors. Amplification used 60 Vbeta primers and 13 Jbeta primers. This table comes from immunoSEQ multiplex PCR, and its TCRdb copy is limited to in-frame clones, with some not included. The listing records approximately 110,000 clones. Study-level results: Testing in vitro showed a few CMV-associated chains specific for CMV antigens. Earlier findings revealed that most TCR beta V segments proved productive either about 87% or about 30% of the time.

Concerning this clone: Its target is unknown.

The sequenced sample was PBMCs. The TCR originated in a man aged 45 to 65 in good health and CMV-seronegative.

CDR3 coding DNA: TGTGCCAGCAGGGAGGGAGGACACTCCTACGAGCAGTACTTC. The encoded protein is CASREGGHSYEQYF. The chain uses TRBV6-1 and TRBJ2-7; D possibly corresponds to TRBD2 (6 bases). Deletions cut 6 bases from V and 0 bases from J, with 12 bases between. Per germline, CDR1 MNHNS and CDR2 SASEGT. CDR3 size: 14 residues.